Listed here are 3 T cell receptor beta chains from one sample, sequenced in a study of control samples from healthy donors and cancer patients. Libraries were prepared by immunoSEQ multiplex PCR; TCRdb keeps only in-frame clonotypes and omits some of them. The sample contains 64,000 or so clones, under 95% of which appear only once. Sequencing was done on a sample of PBMCs. The source of these receptors is a man aged 35 to 55 with colorectal cancer.

The chain employs TRBV7-8 and TRBJ1-1; D gene ambiguous. The V end was cut by 2 bases, the J end by 0 bases, with 10 bases between. CDR1 and CDR2 from the germline V gene are SGHVS and FQNEAQ. This CDR3 is 15 amino acids long. The CDR3 is CASSLSQTLNTEAFF. CDR3 sequence (DNA): TGTGCCAGCAGCTTATCCCAGACTCTGAACACTGAAGCTTTCTTT.

On this clone itself: The same CDR3 arises from other DNA sequences in this sample as well. The chain carries TRBV3-1 (or the pseudogene TRBV3-2) and TRBJ2-3; the D is unclear. The CDR3 has 11 amino acids. V was cut by 1 base and J by 6 bases, with 2 bases left in between. Germline CDR1 reads LGHDT; CDR2 reads YNNKEL (reference sequence). CDR3: CASSQVDTQYF. The CDR3 nucleotides are TGTGCCAGCAGCCAAGTGGATACGCAGTATTTT.

The chain has TRBV7-3 and TRBJ1-3; TRBD1 agrees at 7 bases. J was trimmed by 4 bases and V by 4 bases; bases with no gene match: 7. The CDR3 loop spans 15 amino acids. CDR1 is SGHTA and CDR2 is FQGTGA in the germline V gene. CDR3: CASSSGQERGNTIYF. The CDR3, as DNA: TGTGCCAGCAGCTCCGGACAGGAGAGGGGAAACACCATATATTTT.